The rows below give T cell receptor beta chains drawn from one sample of a study of T cell repertoires in cytomegalovirus infection. A single record per CDR3 protein comes from TCRdb applying MiXCR to the reads. The table lists approximately 550,000 distinct CDR3 sequences, 16% of them singletons. The specimen was CD8+ T cells from PBMCs. The receptors come from a human donor in good health (CMV status not recorded). Some clones in this sample may be carry-over from other donors' samples. Each CDR3 is given with its conserved first and last residue. Fields, in order: clone size, CDR3 length, D gene, J gene, V gene, CDR3 DNA, CDR3 protein. The D gene is left open where the match is weak. Clone size, where shown, is once, few, many, or a class for clones that have expanded.

NA,12,TRBD2,TRBJ2-7,TRBV7-9,TGTGCCAGCAGCTTAGCGGGGGGGGAAGAGACCTTC,CASSLAGGEETF
many,16,NA,TRBJ2-6,TRBV28,TGTGCCAGCAGTTTAGACGGACCTTCTGGGGCCAACGTCCTGACTTTC,CASSLDGPSGANVLTF
many,13,TRBD1,TRBJ1-1,TRBV6-5,TGTGCCAGCAGTCCCCAGGGGGAAACTGAAGCTTTCTTT,CASSPQGETEAFF
NA,13,NA,TRBJ1-2,TRBV30,TGTGCCAAGTCCCACTGGACGGCCTATGGCTACACCTTC,CAKSHWTAYGYTF
NA,14,NA,TRBJ1-4,TRBV6-5,TGTGCCACGGGGGAAGGAGTACTAAATGAAAAACTGTTTTTT,CATGEGVLNEKLFF
few,13,NA,TRBJ1-6,TRBV25-1,TGTGCCAGCAATATAAATAGCGCCTCACCCCTCCACTTT,CASNINSASPLHF
few,15,NA,TRBJ2-1,TRBV4-1,TGCGCCAGCAGCCTTCGGCCTAGCGAGAGGAATGAGCAGTTCTTC,CASSLRPSERNEQFF
NA,16,NA,TRBJ2-2,TRBV19,TGTGCCAGTAGTCCAGACAGGGACTCGAACACCGGGGAGCTGTTTTTT,CASSPDRDSNTGELFF
many,15,NA,TRBJ1-2,TRBV15,TGTGCCACCAGCAGAGAACCTACAGGTTCCTATGGCTACACCTTC,CATSREPTGSYGYTF
NA,14,TRBD1,TRBJ1-6,TRBV15,TGTGCCACCAGCTTGGACAGGGGTAATTCACCCCTCCACTTT,CATSLDRGNSPLHF
many,13,TRBD1,TRBJ1-1,TRBV19,TGTGCCAGTAGTGACGGGACAGTAACTGAAGCTTTCTTT,CASSDGTVTEAFF
many,16,NA,TRBJ1-2,TRBV11-2,TGTGCCAGCAGCTTAGCAGGAGGGGGGGCCTACTATGGCTACACCTTC,CASSLAGGGAYYGYTF
NA,9,NA,TRBJ1-2,TRBV9,TGTGCCAGCAGCGTAGGGGGGGACTTC,CASSVGGDF
NA,13,NA,TRBJ2-7,TRBV28,TGTGCCAGCAGTTTGTTGGGGGCGCGGGAGCAGTACTTC,CASSLLGAREQYF
NA,15,NA,TRBJ2-7,TRBV27,TGTGCCAGCAGTCCCTTGCCAGGGGTCTCCTACGAGCAGTACTTC,CASSPLPGVSYEQYF
NA,14,NA,TRBJ1-4,TRBV27,TGTGCCAGCAGTTTAAAGCAGACAGGTGAAAAACTGTTTTTT,CASSLKQTGEKLFF
many,17,TRBD2,TRBJ2-5,TRBV7-6,TGTGCCAGCAGCTTGCGGGGACTAGCGGGTCCTCAAGAGACCCAGTACTTC,CASSLRGLAGPQETQYF
NA,12,NA,TRBJ2-5,TRBV29-1,TGCAGCGTTGAAGTGGGGGGAGAGACCCAGTACTTC,CSVEVGGETQYF
NA,12,NA,TRBJ1-2,TRBV27,TGTGCCAGCAGTCCTGGGACGGGTGGCTACACCTTC,CASSPGTGGYTF
few,14,NA,TRBJ2-1,TRBV12-5,TGTGCTAGTGGTCCAGGGGGGTTGGGCAATGAGCAGTTCTTC,CASGPGGLGNEQFF
NA,13,NA,TRBJ1-2,TRBV20-1,TGCAGTGCTAGATCGGGGGGCGAAAGAGGCTACACCTTC,CSARSGGERGYTF
few,13,NA,TRBJ2-1,TRBV5-1,TGCGCCAGCAGTCCGACTTGGGGGAGGGAGCAGTTCTTC,CASSPTWGREQFF
many,11,NA,TRBJ2-5,TRBV12-3/TRBV12-4,TGTGCCAGCAGTTTTCGGGAGACCCAGTACTTC,CASSFRETQYF
NA,12,NA,TRBJ2-1,TRBV6-6,TGTGCCAGCAGTTGGGGGTTCAATGAGCAGTTCTTC,CASSWGFNEQFF
few,12,NA,TRBJ1-2,TRBV7-3,TGTGCCAGCAGCTTAATCCCGGGTGGCTACACCTTC,CASSLIPGGYTF
many,17,TRBD1,TRBJ2-1,TRBV7-7,TGTGCCAGCAGCTCTAGGGACAGCCGGAGCTCCTACAATGAGCAGTTCTTC,CASSSRDSRSSYNEQFF
few,14,TRBD2,TRBJ2-3,TRBV2,TGTGCCAGCAGTGAAGGGCGGGAGTCAGATACGCAGTATTTT,CASSEGRESDTQYF
many,15,NA,TRBJ1-3,TRBV6-5,TGTGCCAGCAGTTACGACGGTGGCGCTGGAAACACCATATATTTT,CASSYDGGAGNTIYF
NA,15,NA,TRBJ2-1,TRBV7-6,TGTGCCAGCAGCTCCCCGCCCGGGGGGCTTAATGAGCAGTTCTTC,CASSSPPGGLNEQFF
NA,16,NA,TRBJ1-1,TRBV9,TGTGCCAGCAGCGTAGTACGTTCTCGGGCCAACACTGAAGCTTTCTTT,CASSVVRSRANTEAFF
many,15,TRBD1,TRBJ2-7,TRBV7-9,TGTGCCAGCAGTCGGACAGGGGGCACTTTATACGAGCAGTACTTC,CASSRTGGTLYEQYF